The clone carrying this T cell receptor beta chain was recorded only once. The sample has other DNA sequences that encode this CDR3 too. This entry is derived from a study of T cell responses to AZD1222 COVID-19 vaccine. Whole-study context: Whether given at about 4 or about 12 weeks, second doses were pooled.

Repertoires were generated with immunoSEQ multiplex PCR, while TCRdb's copy carries only in-frame clones and drops some. The data show around 130,000 clones, with nearly 95% seen just once and 5% to 7% held by the top ten. This TCR came from an adult in good health. The sequencing here drew on peripheral blood, taken on day 0 of AZD1222 vaccination.

For the CDR3, the DNA is TGTGCCAGCTCACCTCTACAAGGTGAGCAGTTCTTC. Its protein is CASSPLQGEQFF. V gene TRBV18 combines with J gene TRBJ2-1; D call uncertain. The CDR3 loop spans 12 amino acids. Germline V CDR1 and CDR2: KGHSH, LQKENI. Trimming removed 3 bases at V and 9 bases at J, with 9 bases between.